The sequence of this T cell receptor (beta chain) was determined in a study of blood T cell repertoires in COVID-19. Study summary: Italy, Spain and the United States were the sources of the convalescent and acute COVID-19 samples. From T cells, B-cell-depleted T cells, or PBMCs came the material, which was cDNA or gDNA.

The authors' processing: The assay estimated nucleated cells by amplifying reference gene primers. The assay was immunoSEQ multiplex PCR, and TCRdb's table has in-frame clones only and misses some. V and J calls plus clone size are reproduced from that table; the DNA served to infer D and trimming. The sample records under 150,000 clones, approximately 84% being singletons. The CDR3 runs to 12 residues. V gave up 6 bases and J gave up 9 bases; unmatched junction bases: 7. Looked up from germline, CDR1 is MGHDK and CDR2 is SYGVNS. The chain recombines TRBV25-1 with TRBJ1-2, with 7 bases that match TRBD1. The clonotype was recovered from a woman aged 50 to 60 who had recovered from COVID-19. Sequencing used peripheral blood. CDR3 residues: CASRGGTVSYTF. In DNA, the CDR3 is TGTGCCAGCAGAGGGGGGACAGTAAGCTACACCTTC.